The 21 T cell receptor beta chains below were found in one sample sequenced in a study of OX40 agonist ivuxolimab in advanced cancers. Using immunoSEQ multiplex PCR, the repertoire was profiled, and TCRdb retains in-frame clones only, with some absent. The sample consists of 6,000 to 9,000 clones, around 75% of them appearing once. The material was CD4+ or CD8+ T cells sorted from blood, obtained in a trial of the OX40 agonist ivuxolimab. These receptors were obtained from an adult with an advanced solid tumor such as melanoma, head and neck, liver or kidney cancer.

The CDR3 bases are TGTGCCAGCAGTTGGGACAGCTCTGGAAACACCATATATTTT. It encodes CASSWDSSGNTIYF. V and J are TRBV6-6 and TRBJ1-3, with 7 bases identical to TRBD1. This CDR3 has 14 amino acids. CDR1 and CDR2 (germline): MNHNY, SVGAGI (reference sequence). J gave up 0 bases and V 4 bases, and 0 bases lay outside the gene matches.

The chain uses TRBV27 and TRBJ1-6; maybe TRBD1 (6 bases). V was cut by 6 bases and J by 10 bases, with 13 bases left in between. Looked up from germline, CDR1 is MNHEY and CDR2 is SMNVEV (reference sequence). This CDR3 comprises 13 residues. The CDR3 here is CASSWTVGSPLHF. The CDR3 DNA sequence: TGTGCCAGCAGCTGGACAGTCGGGTCACCCCTCCACTTT.

The rearrangement uses TRBV10-1 and TRBJ2-3; 9 nucleotides line up with TRBD2. Trimming removed 4 bases from V and 2 bases from J; junction bases left unmatched: 7. CDR1 and CDR2 from the germline V gene are WNHNN and SYGVQD (reference sequence). CDR3 length: 16 residues. Written as DNA, the CDR3 is TGCGCCAGCAGTGGACGTAGCGGGAGCGCCACAGATACGCAGTATTTT. The encoded protein is CASSGRSGSATDTQYF.

The gene calls are TRBV4-2 and TRBJ2-3; 9 nucleotides line up with TRBD2. Germline loops: CDR1 LGHNA, CDR2 YNFKEQ. Germline trimming cut 0 bases from V and 2 bases from J; bases unmatched to any gene: 6. The length of the CDR3 is 17 residues. The CDR3 DNA sequence: TGTGCCAGCAGCCAAGATAGGGCGGGAGGGCCCACAGATACGCAGTATTTT. Amino acid sequence: CASSQDRAGGPTDTQYF.

The chain links TRBV5-4 to TRBJ1-1; no definite D call. Trimming took off 4 bases at V and 1 base at J, with 8 bases between the two ends. The CDR3 loop spans 13 amino acids. Germline V CDR1 and CDR2: SGHNT, YYREEE (reference sequence). The CDR3 sequence is CASSLEGNTEAFF. The CDR3 nucleotides read TGTGCCAGCAGCCTGGAGGGGAACACTGAAGCTTTCTTT. The complete variable domain, with remaining parts taken from reference TRBV5-4 and TRBJ1-1, reads ETGVTQSPTHLIKTRGQQVTLRCSSQSGHNTVSWYQQALGQGPQFIFQYYREEENGRGNFPPRFSGLQFPNYSSELNVNALELDDSALYLCASSLEGNTEAFFGQGTRLTVV.

The chain couples TRBV4-1 to TRBJ2-1, with a tentative D call TRBD2 (5 bases). V lost 0 bases and J lost 2, with 14 bases in between. Germline V gene lookup returns CDR1 MGHRA and CDR2 YSYEKL. The CDR3 consists of 17 residues. CDR3: CASSQETHTAAYNEQFF. Written as DNA, the CDR3 is TGCGCCAGCAGCCAAGAAACGCACACAGCGGCCTACAATGAGCAGTTCTTC.

This chain uses TRBV9 with TRBJ2-7, with 9 nucleotides matching TRBD2. Per germline, CDR1 SGDLS and CDR2 YYNGEE. This CDR3 spans 18 amino acids. Trimming cost V 2 bases and J 3 bases; bases outside gene matches: 15. The chain's CDR3 is CASSVSGTSRFHGYEQYF. CDR3 bases: TGTGCCAGCAGCGTCTCCGGGACTAGCAGGTTCCACGGCTACGAGCAGTACTTC.

V and J are TRBV18 and TRBJ2-1, with 8 bases fitting TRBD2. This CDR3 region has 18 residues. Germline CDR1 and CDR2: KGHSH and LQKENI. Trimming took 0 bases from V and 0 from J; bases not matched to a gene: 7. The CDR3, as DNA: TGTGCCAGCTCACCACCACGGGGGGGTGAAAGCTCCTACAATGAGCAGTTCTTC. This gives the protein CASSPPRGGESSYNEQFF. The complete variable domain, with remaining parts taken from reference TRBV18 and TRBJ2-1, reads NAGVMQNPRHLVRRRGQEARLRCSPMKGHSHVYWYRQLPEEGLKFMVYLQKENIIDESGMPKERFSAEFPKEGPSILRIQQVVRGDSAAYFCASSPPRGGESSYNEQFFGPGTRLTVL.

This chain uses TRBV28 with TRBJ2-7; 7 bases fit TRBD2. CDR3 length: 15 residues. Germline V gene sequence: CDR1 MDHEN, CDR2 SYDVKM. J was trimmed by 4 bases and V by 6 bases; bases with no gene match: 12. This CDR3 is CASSPGVGEGYEQYF. CDR3 nucleotides: TGTGCCAGCAGCCCTGGGGTAGGGGAGGGGTACGAGCAGTACTTC.

This chain connects TRBV9 to TRBJ2-3, with 8 bases that match TRBD1. The J segment lost 0 bases and the V segment lost 3 bases, leaving 6 bases of the junction unmatched. The germline V gene encodes CDR1 SGDLS and CDR2 YYNGEE. The CDR3 has 16 residues. CDR3: CASSGTGTGSTDTQYF. CDR3 in DNA: TGTGCCAGCAGCGGTACGGGGACAGGTAGCACAGATACGCAGTATTTT.

This chain joins TRBV19 and TRBJ1-1; tentatively, D is TRBD1 (5 bases). Germline V gene data show CDR1 as LNHDA and CDR2 as SQIVND (reference sequence). V lost 4 bases, J lost 6 bases, and 9 bases lay in between. The CDR3 runs to 12 residues. The CDR3 DNA reads as TGTGCCAGTAGTACCGGGGGATCTGAAGCTTTCTTT. This codes for CASSTGGSEAFF.

The gene calls are TRBV6-4 and TRBJ2-6; the D call may be TRBD1 or TRBD2 (5 bases each). Germline CDR1 and CDR2: MRHNA and SNTAGT. The V end lost 2 bases, the J end lost 0 bases, and 5 bases lay between the germline ends. The CDR3 contains 15 residues. DNA for the CDR3: TGTGCCAGCAGTGACGGGGGCTCTGGGGCCAACGTCCTGACTTTC. Its protein product is CASSDGGSGANVLTF.

The gene calls are TRBV10-2 and TRBJ2-1; D is undetermined. This CDR3 is built from 10 residues. In germline, CDR1 is WSHSY, CDR2 SAAADI. With 6 bases removed from V and 12 bases from J, the gap between germline ends came to 9 bases. In DNA, the CDR3 is TGCGCCAGCAGCGCACCAACGCAGTTCTTC. This codes for CASSAPTQFF.

V usage is TRBV28 and J usage is TRBJ2-7; TRBD2 matches 7 bases. V was clipped by 0 bases and J by 4 bases; unmatched bases: 3. This CDR3 has 14 amino acids. Germline V gene sequence: CDR1 MDHEN, CDR2 SYDVKM. The CDR3 here is CASSLWGDYYEQYF. CDR3 sequence (DNA): TGTGCCAGCAGTTTATGGGGGGACTATTACGAGCAGTACTTC.

The rearrangement uses TRBV9 and TRBJ2-6, with D unclear. The V end lost 0 bases, the J end lost 0 bases, and 10 bases lay between the germline ends. The CDR3 extends over 17 amino acids. CDR1 is SGDLS, CDR2 YYNGEE, per germline. The CDR3 protein is CASSVAGAVSGANVLTF. CDR3 DNA: TGTGCCAGCAGCGTAGCTGGTGCAGTCTCTGGGGCCAACGTCCTGACTTTC.

V and J are TRBV30 and TRBJ2-1; 8 bases fit TRBD2. Per the germline V gene, CDR1 is GTSNPN and CDR2 is SVGIG (reference sequence). After removal of 5 bases from V and 7 bases from J, the junction contained 7 bases not matched to a gene. This CDR3 is 13 amino acids long. DNA for the CDR3: TGTGCCTGGTCTAGCGGGTTTATAAATGAGCAGTTCTTC. It is translated as CAWSSGFINEQFF.

By share of the sample, this clone is large. CDR3 region: CASSYWTGESNYGYTF. The CDR3 nucleotides read TGTGCCAGCAGTTATTGGACAGGGGAGTCTAACTATGGCTACACCTTC. V gene TRBV6-5 combines with J gene TRBJ1-2; 9 bases fit TRBD1. V lost 3 bases and J lost 0; bases outside the gene matches: 5. CDR1 and CDR2 (germline): MNHEY, SVGAGI. This CDR3 has 16 amino acids.

The chain combines TRBV4-1 with TRBJ2-7, with D hard to call. Germline V gene sequence: CDR1 MGHRA, CDR2 YSYEKL. V lost 0 bases, J lost 5 bases, and 23 bases lay in between. This CDR3 comprises 18 residues. The CDR3 sequence is CASSQDWRLAGVSNEQYF. The CDR3 DNA is TGCGCCAGCAGCCAAGATTGGAGACTCGCTGGTGTGTCTAACGAGCAGTACTTC.

The chain has TRBV20-1 and TRBJ2-7; no definite D call. The CDR3 contains 10 residues. CDR1 is DFQATT, CDR2 SNEGSKA, per germline (reference sequence). The V gene lost 6 bases and the J gene lost 3 bases, with 6 bases spanning the gap. The chain's CDR3 is CSAGDYEQYF. CDR3 bases: TGCAGTGCCGGCGACTACGAGCAGTACTTC.

The chain joins TRBV27 to TRBJ2-1, with TRBD2 matching over 13 bases. V shed 8 bases, J shed 9 bases, and the junction held 7 bases outside the gene matches. CDR3 length: 14 amino acids. The germline gives CDR1 MNHEY, CDR2 SMNVEV (reference sequence). The CDR3 is CASSPGLAGSEQFF. CDR3 sequence (DNA): TGTGCCAGCTCTCCGGGACTAGCGGGAAGTGAGCAGTTCTTC.

The genes are TRBV19 and TRBJ1-1; weak D call: TRBD1 (6 bases). The CDR3 loop spans 13 amino acids. The V gene's germline CDR1 is LNHDA and CDR2 SQIVND (reference sequence). V lost 7 bases and J lost 6, with 15 bases in between. CDR3 region: CASKKQGPPEAFF. The CDR3 DNA sequence: TGTGCCAGTAAAAAACAGGGACCCCCTGAAGCTTTCTTT.